This TCR beta chain was identified in a study of shared clonotypes between healthy human individuals. Study-wide context: Samples came from two female and a few male donors aged 18 to 49.

The protocol was immunoSEQ multiplex PCR, while the TCRdb copy is restricted to in-frame clones and leaves out a portion. Of about 2 million clones in the sample, about 95% are singletons; the top ten hold about 0.13%. Study-wide results and limits: Rarefaction gave evidence that sorted-subset sequencing remained incomplete despite large depth. A generally larger estimated richness was seen in naive subsets than in memory subsets.

This clone was seen once. What it binds is unknown. The CDR3 consists of 15 residues. V lost 4 bases and J lost 5, with 14 bases in between. CDR1 is KGHSH and CDR2 is LQKENI in the germline V gene. This clonotype originated in a man aged 18-30 years in good health. The gene calls are TRBV18 and TRBJ2-2; D may correspond to TRBD1 or TRBD2 (5 bases each). Material: naive CD4+ T cells sorted from blood. Subset given: CD45RA+ positively selected. DNA of the CDR3: TGTGCCAGCTCACAAGGTGGGACCCCGACCGGGGAGCTGTTTTTT. It is translated as CASSQGGTPTGELFF.